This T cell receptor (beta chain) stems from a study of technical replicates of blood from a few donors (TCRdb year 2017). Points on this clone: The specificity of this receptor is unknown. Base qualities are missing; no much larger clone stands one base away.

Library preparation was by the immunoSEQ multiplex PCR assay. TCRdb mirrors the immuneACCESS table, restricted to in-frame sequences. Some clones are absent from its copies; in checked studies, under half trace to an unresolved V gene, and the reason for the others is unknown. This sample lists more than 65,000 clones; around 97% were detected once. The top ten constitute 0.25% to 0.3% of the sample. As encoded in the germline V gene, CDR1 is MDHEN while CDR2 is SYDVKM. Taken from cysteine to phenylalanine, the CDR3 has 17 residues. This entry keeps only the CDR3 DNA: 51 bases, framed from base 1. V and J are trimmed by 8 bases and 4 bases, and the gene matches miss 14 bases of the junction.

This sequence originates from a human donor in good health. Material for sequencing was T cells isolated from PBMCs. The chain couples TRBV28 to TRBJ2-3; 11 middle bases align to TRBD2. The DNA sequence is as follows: TGTGCCAGCGCCGGGACTAGCGGAAATTTGGTCGCAGATACGCAGTATTTT. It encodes CASAGTSGNLVADTQYF.